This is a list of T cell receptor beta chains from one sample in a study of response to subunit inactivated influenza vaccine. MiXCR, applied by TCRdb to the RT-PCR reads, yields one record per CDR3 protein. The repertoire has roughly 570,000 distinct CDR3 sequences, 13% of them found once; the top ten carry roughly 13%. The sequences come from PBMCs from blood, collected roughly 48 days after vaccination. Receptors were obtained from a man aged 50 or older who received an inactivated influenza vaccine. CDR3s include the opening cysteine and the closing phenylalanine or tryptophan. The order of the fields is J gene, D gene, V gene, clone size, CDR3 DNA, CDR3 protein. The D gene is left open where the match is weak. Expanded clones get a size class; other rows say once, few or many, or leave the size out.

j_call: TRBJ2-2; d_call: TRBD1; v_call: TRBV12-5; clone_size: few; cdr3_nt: TGTGCTAGTGGTTTGTGGGCAGGGGGCTGGGGCACCGGGGAGCTGTTTTTT; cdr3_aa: CASGLWAGGWGTGELFF
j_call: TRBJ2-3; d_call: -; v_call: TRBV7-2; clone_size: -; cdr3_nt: TGTGCCAGCAGCCCCCCTCGCGGTCGGGCCACAGATACGCAGTATTTT; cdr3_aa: CASSPPRGRATDTQYF
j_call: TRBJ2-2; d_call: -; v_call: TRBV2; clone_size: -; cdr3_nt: TGTGCCAGCAGTGAATCAATGGGGACCGGGGAGCTGTTTTTT; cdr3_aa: CASSESMGTGELFF
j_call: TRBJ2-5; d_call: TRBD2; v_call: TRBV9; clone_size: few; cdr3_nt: TGTGCCAGTAATCAGGGACTAGCGCTGTACCAAGAGACCCAGTACTTC; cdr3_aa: CASNQGLALYQETQYF
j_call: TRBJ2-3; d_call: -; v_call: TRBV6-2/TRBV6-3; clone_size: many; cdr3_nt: TGTGCCAGCAGTTACCAGTCAGATACGCAGTATTTT; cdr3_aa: CASSYQSDTQYF
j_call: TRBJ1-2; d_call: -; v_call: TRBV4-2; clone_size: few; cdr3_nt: TGTGCCAGCAGCCAAGAATCGGTCGCTACTAACTATGGCTACACCTTC; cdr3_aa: CASSQESVATNYGYTF
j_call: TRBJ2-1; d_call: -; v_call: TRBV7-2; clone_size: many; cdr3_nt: TGTGCCAGCAGCTTAGTCCACAATGAGCAGTTCTTC; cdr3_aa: CASSLVHNEQFF
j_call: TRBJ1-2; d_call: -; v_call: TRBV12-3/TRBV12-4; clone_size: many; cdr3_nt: TGTGCCAGCACCCTCGGAGGGGGGGCATCGACCGGTGGCTACACCTTC; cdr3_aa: CASTLGGGASTGGYTF
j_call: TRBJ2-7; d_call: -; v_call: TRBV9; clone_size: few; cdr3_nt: TGTGCCAGCAGCCGTGGACCCCACGATACCTACGAGCAGTACTTC; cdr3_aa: CASSRGPHDTYEQYF
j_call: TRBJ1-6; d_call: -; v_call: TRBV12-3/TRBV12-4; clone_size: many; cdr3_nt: TGTGCCAGCAGTGATAGGACAGATTATAATTCACCCCTCCACTTT; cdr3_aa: CASSDRTDYNSPLHF
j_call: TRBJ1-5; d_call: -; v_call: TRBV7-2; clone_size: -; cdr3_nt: TGTGCCAGCGATAGAGGGAATAGCAATCAGCCCCAGCATTTT; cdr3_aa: CASDRGNSNQPQHF
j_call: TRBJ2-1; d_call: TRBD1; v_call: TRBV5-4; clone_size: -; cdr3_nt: TGTGCCAGCAGCTTCGGACAGGGAACATACAATGAGCAGTTCTTC; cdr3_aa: CASSFGQGTYNEQFF
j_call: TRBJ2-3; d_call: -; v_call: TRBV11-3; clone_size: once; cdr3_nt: TGTGCCAGCAGCTTAGATCCAGGGTCATATACGCAGTATTTT; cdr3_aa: CASSLDPGSYTQYF
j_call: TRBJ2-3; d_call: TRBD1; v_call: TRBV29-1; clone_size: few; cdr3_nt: TGCAGCACAAGGACAGGAAGGTCTAAGGATACGCAGTATTTT; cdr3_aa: CSTRTGRSKDTQYF
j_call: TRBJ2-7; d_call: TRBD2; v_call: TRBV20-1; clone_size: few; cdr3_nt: TGCAGCGCGACTAGCGGGAGGGCCGGGCAGTACTTC; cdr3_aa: CSATSGRAGQYF
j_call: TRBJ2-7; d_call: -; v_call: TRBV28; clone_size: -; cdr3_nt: TGTGCCAGCAGCCCGATGACGGTGAGCTCCTACGAGCAGTACTTC; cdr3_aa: CASSPMTVSSYEQYF
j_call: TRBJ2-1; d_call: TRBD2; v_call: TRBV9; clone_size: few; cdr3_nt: TGTGCCAGCAGCGAGGGACTAGCGGGAGATGAGCAGTTCTTC; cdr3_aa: CASSEGLAGDEQFF
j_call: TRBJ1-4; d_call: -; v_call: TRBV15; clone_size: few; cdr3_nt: TGTGCCACCAGCAGAGATGGGAGTGCAACTAATGAAAAACTGTTTTTT; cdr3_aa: CATSRDGSATNEKLFF
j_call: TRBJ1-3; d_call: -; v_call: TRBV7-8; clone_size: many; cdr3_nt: TGTGCCACCAGAAGCGACACCTACTCTGGAAACACCATATATTTT; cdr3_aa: CATRSDTYSGNTIYF
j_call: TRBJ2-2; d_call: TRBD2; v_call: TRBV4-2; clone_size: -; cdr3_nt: TGTGCCAGCAGCCAGCAAGGAGGTAGCGGGAGCTCCGGGGAGCTGTTTTTT; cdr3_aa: CASSQQGGSGSSGELFF
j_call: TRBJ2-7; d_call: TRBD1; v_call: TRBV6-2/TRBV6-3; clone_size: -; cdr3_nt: TGTGCCAGCAGTGTCTCCCGGGACAGGGTTTACTACGAGCAGTACTTC; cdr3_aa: CASSVSRDRVYYEQYF
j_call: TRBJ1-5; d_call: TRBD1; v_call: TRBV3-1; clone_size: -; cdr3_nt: TGTGCCAGCAGCCAGGGAGGGGGCGGCGATCAGCCCCAGCATTTT; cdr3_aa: CASSQGGGGDQPQHF
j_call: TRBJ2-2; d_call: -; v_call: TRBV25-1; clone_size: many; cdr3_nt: TGTGCCAGCAGGGCGACCAGGGATTTGGTCGGGGAGCTGTTTTTT; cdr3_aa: CASRATRDLVGELFF
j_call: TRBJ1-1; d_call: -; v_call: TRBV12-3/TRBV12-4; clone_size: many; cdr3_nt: TGTGCCAGCAGTCCTGGACAGTTGGGAGAAGCTTTCTTT; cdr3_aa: CASSPGQLGEAFF
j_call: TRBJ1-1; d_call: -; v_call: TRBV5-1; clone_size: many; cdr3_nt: TGCGCCAGCAGCTTAGAGATAGGCACTGAAGCTTTCTTT; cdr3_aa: CASSLEIGTEAFF
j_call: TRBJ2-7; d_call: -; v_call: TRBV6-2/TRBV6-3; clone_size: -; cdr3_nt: TGTGCCAGCACCACACTTCTGTCCCACGAGCAGTACTTC; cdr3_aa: CASTTLLSHEQYF
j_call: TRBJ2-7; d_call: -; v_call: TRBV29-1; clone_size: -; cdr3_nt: TGCAGCGTTGAAAGGGGGGCCTACGAGCAGTACTTC; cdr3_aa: CSVERGAYEQYF
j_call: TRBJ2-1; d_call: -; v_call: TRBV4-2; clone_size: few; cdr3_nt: TGTGCCAGCAGCCAAGAGTGGGGGGGCGGCAATGAGCAGTTCTTC; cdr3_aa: CASSQEWGGGNEQFF
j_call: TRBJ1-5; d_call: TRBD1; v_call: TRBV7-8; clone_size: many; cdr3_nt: TGTGCCAGCAGCCAAGACAGGGAAAATCAGCCCCAGCATTTT; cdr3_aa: CASSQDRENQPQHF
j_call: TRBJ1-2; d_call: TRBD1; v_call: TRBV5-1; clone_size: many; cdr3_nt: TGCGCCAGCAGCCGCGTCGGGACAGTAGAAGGTGGCTACACCTTC; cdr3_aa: CASSRVGTVEGGYTF
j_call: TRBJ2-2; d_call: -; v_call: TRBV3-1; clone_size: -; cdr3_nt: TGTGCCAGCAGCCACGAAGTCTACGGGGAGCTGTTTTTT; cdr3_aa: CASSHEVYGELFF
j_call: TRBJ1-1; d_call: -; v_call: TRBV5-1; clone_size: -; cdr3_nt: TGCGCCAGCAGCCTCGTAGGAGGGAGTGACACTGAAGCTTTCTTT; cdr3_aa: CASSLVGGSDTEAFF
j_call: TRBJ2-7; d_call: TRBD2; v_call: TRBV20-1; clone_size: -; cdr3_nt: TGCAGTGCCAGCGGGGGGGGCCCCTACGAGCAGTACTTC; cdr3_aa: CSASGGGPYEQYF
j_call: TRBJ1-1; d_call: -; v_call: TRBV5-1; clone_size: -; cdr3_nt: TGCGCCAGCAGCGAGGACGGGACGGAACACGCTGAAGCTTTCTTT; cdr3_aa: CASSEDGTEHAEAFF
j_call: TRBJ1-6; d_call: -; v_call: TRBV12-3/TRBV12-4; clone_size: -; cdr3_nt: TGTGCCAGCAGTTTAGTATCGGGGGCTAGTGGCTCACCCCTCCACTTT; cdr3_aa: CASSLVSGASGSPLHF
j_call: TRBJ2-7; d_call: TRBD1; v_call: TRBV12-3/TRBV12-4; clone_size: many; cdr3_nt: TGTGCCAGCGGTTCTCCAGACAGGGCAGACTACGAGCAGTACTTC; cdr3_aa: CASGSPDRADYEQYF
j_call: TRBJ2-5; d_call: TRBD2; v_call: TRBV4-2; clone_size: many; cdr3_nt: TGTGCCAGCAGCCAAAGGCCCCCAAGTAGCGGGGGCTTGGAGACCCAGTACTTC; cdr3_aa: CASSQRPPSSGGLETQYF
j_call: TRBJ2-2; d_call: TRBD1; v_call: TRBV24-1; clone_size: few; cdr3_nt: TGTGCCACCAGTGATGACCTAAGGGGGCCTGGGGAGCTGTTTTTT; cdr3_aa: CATSDDLRGPGELFF
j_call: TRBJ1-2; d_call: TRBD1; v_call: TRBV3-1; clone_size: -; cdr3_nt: TGTGCCAGCAGCCAACGGACAGGGGGTAATGGCTACACCTTC; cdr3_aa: CASSQRTGGNGYTF
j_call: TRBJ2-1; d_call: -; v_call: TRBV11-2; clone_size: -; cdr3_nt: TGTGCCAGCAGCTTAGTCAGCTCTGAGCAGTTCTTC; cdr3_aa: CASSLVSSEQFF
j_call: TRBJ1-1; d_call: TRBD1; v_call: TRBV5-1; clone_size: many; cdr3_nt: TGCGCCAGCAGCTTCGGGACAGGGGCCGGGCCGAACACTGAAGCTTTCTTT; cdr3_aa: CASSFGTGAGPNTEAFF
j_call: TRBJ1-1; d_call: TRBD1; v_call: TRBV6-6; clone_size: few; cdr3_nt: TGTGCCAGCACGACAGGGTTGAACACTGAAGCTTTCTTT; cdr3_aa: CASTTGLNTEAFF